This T cell receptor (beta chain) was documented in a study of T cells in women clearing cervical HPV infection. Overall study context: Cases were women with histologically confirmed HPV16-related CIN3 or worse, including a couple of invasive cancers.

All participants had a single incident cervical HPV16 infection, and prevalent HPV16 infections were excluded. The method was immunoSEQ multiplex PCR; TCRdb's version includes in-frame clones alone and lacks a portion of them. This sample's clone table lists approximately 25,000 clones. Concerning this clone: Its target is unknown. Germline and junction disagree at one end, which may indicate a read error. The missing CDR3 end, 3 residues past where the read stops, is filled in from the germline J gene. Other DNA sequences within the sample encode an identical CDR3.

The study's findings and limits: T-cell numbers per sample were unknown and may explain richness differences.

The CDR3 runs to 14 residues. Germline CDR1 is LNHDA and CDR2 is SQIVND (reference sequence). The rearrangement links TRBV19 to TRBJ1-3; D gene uncertain. This clonotype originated in a woman between 18 and 70 years old with a cervical HPV16 infection that either progressed to CIN3+ or cleared (not recorded which). The source material was blood buffy coat. The CDR3 bases that were read are TGTGCCAGTAACCGAGAAGGGTTTGGAAACACA. It is translated as CASNREGFGNT. The complete CDR3 protein is CASNREGFGNTIYF.